This TCR beta chain emerged from a study of spatial heterogeneity in lung cancer. Overall study context: There were, on average, more than nine raw-read appearances for each unique TCR and UMI combination.

Described time point: sample taken at primary tumor resection. Researchers sequenced whole RNA taken from tumor, nontumor lung or frozen PBMC without sorting. Patients with untreated early-stage non-small cell lung cancer, numbering 72, were the donors. The presence of a unique molecular identifier marked each TCR cDNA molecule. TCRdb re-derived calls from the 5' RACE reads in MiXCR, one entry per CDR3 protein. The table lists around 45,000 distinct CDR3 sequences, roughly 13% of them singletons. From germline, CDR1 is SNHLY and CDR2 FYNNEI. The CDR3 runs 14 residues. Trimming stripped 5 bases from V and 3 bases from J, with 11 bases between. This clonotype was recorded at least ten times. No antigen is known for it. Study-level results: The study found ubiquitous expanded tumor TCRs in blood more at resection than follow-up.

The source of this sequence is a male donor with early-stage non-small cell lung cancer. The chain joins TRBV2 to TRBJ1-5; perhaps TRBD1 as D (6 bases). The specimen comprised PBMCs, sampled at surgery. CDR3 in amino acids: CASSSQGLNQPQHF. DNA for the CDR3: TGTGCCAGCAGTTCACAGGGACTCAATCAGCCCCAGCATTTT.